The 31 T cell receptor beta chains below were found in one sample sequenced in a study of blood T cell repertoires in COVID-19. TCRdb keeps only in-frame clones here, not all; method: immunoSEQ multiplex PCR. The data show under 200,000 clones, with more than 75% seen just once and roughly 8.3% held by the top ten. The specimen sequenced was peripheral blood. Source of these receptors: a woman aged 55-75 years with COVID-19, enrolled during active disease.

The V gene is TRBV29-1, the J gene TRBJ1-2; 8 bases are a match to TRBD1. This CDR3 has 13 residues. Per germline, CDR1 SQVTM and CDR2 ANQGSEA. Trimming took 7 bases from V and 4 from J; bases not matched to a gene: 8. CDR3 sequence: CSARTGRSYGYTF. As DNA, the CDR3 is TGCAGCGCCCGGACAGGGAGAAGCTATGGCTACACCTTC.

This rearrangement joins TRBV18 to TRBJ1-4; D is perhaps TRBD1 (6 bases). Germline V lookup: CDR1 KGHSH, CDR2 LQKENI. Trimming removed 1 base from V and 5 bases from J, with 14 bases in between. The CDR3 spans 16 residues. Here the CDR3 DNA reads TGTGCCAGCTCACCACATGTTGGGGGCGGAAATGAAAAACTGTTTTTT. Amino acid sequence: CASSPHVGGGNEKLFF.

The chain employs TRBV7-6 and TRBJ2-7; the match to TRBD1 covers 10 bases. V lost 6 bases and J lost 7; bases outside the gene matches: 15. The CDR3 spans 16 residues. Germline lookup yields CDR1 SGHVS and CDR2 FNYEAQ. The DNA of the CDR3 is TGTGCCAGCAGTTTAATCCGGGGACAGGGGCGGGGGGAGCAGTACTTC. Protein: CASSLIRGQGRGEQYF. The whole variable domain, filled in from reference TRBV7-6 and TRBJ2-7, reads GAGVSQSPRYKVTKRGQDVALRCDPISGHVSLYWYRQALGQGPEFLTYFNYEAQQDKSGLPNDRFSAERPEGSISTLTIQRTEQRDSAMYRCASSLIRGQGRGEQYFGPGTRLTVT.

The count of this clone is one. The V gene is TRBV3-1 (or the pseudogene TRBV3-2), the J gene TRBJ2-2; D possibly corresponds to TRBD2 (5 bases). Germline loops: CDR1 LGHDT, CDR2 YNNKEL (reference sequence). V lost 2 bases and J lost 7, with 11 bases in between. The CDR3 length is 14 residues. This CDR3 is CASSQLLGSGELFF. The DNA for the CDR3 is TGTGCCAGCAGCCAACTACTAGGGAGCGGGGAGCTGTTTTTT.

This clone was counted only a few times. V usage is TRBV5-5 and J usage is TRBJ1-5, with D possibly matching TRBD1 (6 bases). CDR3 length: 17 residues. V dropped 4 bases and J dropped 0 bases, with 17 bases sitting between them. CDR1 and CDR2 from the germline V gene are SGHKS and YYEKEE (reference sequence). The CDR3 loop is CASSRISDRPSNQPQHF. The CDR3 DNA is TGTGCCAGCAGCAGGATATCCGACAGGCCTAGCAATCAGCCCCAGCATTTT. The whole variable domain, remainder taken from reference TRBV5-5 and TRBJ1-5, is DAGVTQSPTHLIKTRGQQVTLRCSPISGHKSVSWYQQVLGQGPQFIFQYYEKEERGRGNFPDRFSARQFPNYSSELNVNALLLGDSALYLCASSRISDRPSNQPQHFGDGTRLSIL.

J is TRBJ1-1 and V is TRBV5-1; D not certain. Between the trimmed V and J ends, which lost 4 bases and 0 bases, there was a span of 10 bases. Germline-derived CDR1 and CDR2 are SGHRS and YFSETQ. The CDR3 is 14 amino acids. CDR3 residues: CASSLLRVNTEAFF. The DNA of the CDR3 is TGCGCCAGCAGCCTGTTGAGGGTGAACACTGAAGCTTTCTTT.

The gene calls are TRBV5-5 and TRBJ1-1; the D is unclear. V shed 4 bases and J shed 5 bases, with 24 bases lying between them. CDR3 size: 17 residues. Germline assignment: CDR1 SGHKS and CDR2 YYEKEE (reference sequence). DNA for the CDR3: TGTGCCAGCAGCGCGGGTCGGGCAGGCGGGGTGGGAACTGAAGCTTTCTTT. Its translation: CASSAGRAGGVGTEAFF.

In this sample, this clone turned up once. The chain recombines TRBV29-1 with TRBJ2-7; 7 nucleotides line up with TRBD1. V lost 3 bases and J lost 2; bases outside the gene matches: 7. CDR1 SQVTM and CDR2 ANQGSEA come from the germline V gene. The CDR3 runs to 14 residues. The DNA of the CDR3 is TGCAGCGTTGAGGCCGGGACAGAAACCTACGAGCAGTACTTC. It is translated as CSVEAGTETYEQYF.

The genes are TRBV3-1 (or the pseudogene TRBV3-2) and TRBJ1-2, with 7 bases fitting TRBD1. The CDR3 loop spans 14 amino acids. Germline loops: CDR1 LGHDT, CDR2 YNNKEL (reference sequence). V shed 6 bases and J 5 bases; nucleotides not matched to a gene: 9. Here the CDR3 reads CASSPTGKGYGYTF. The CDR3, as DNA: TGTGCCAGCAGTCCGACAGGGAAGGGGTATGGCTACACCTTC.

In its sample, this clone was seen once. V gene TRBV11-3 combines with J gene TRBJ2-4; D is uncertain. The CDR3 has 11 amino acids. The V gene's germline CDR1 is SGHNT and CDR2 YENEEA. Trimming stripped 4 bases from V and 8 bases from J, with 6 bases between. DNA for the CDR3: TGTGCCAGCAGCTCCGGAGACATTCAGTACTTC. It is translated as CASSSGDIQYF. Looking up the rest from reference TRBV11-3 and TRBJ2-4 gives the full variable domain: EAGVVQSPRYKIIEKKQPVAFWCNPISGHNTLYWYLQNLGQGPELLIRYENEEAVDDSQLPKDRFSAERLKGVDSTLKIQPAELGDSAVYLCASSSGDIQYFGAGTRLSVL.

This chain connects TRBV6-5 to TRBJ1-6; D possibly corresponds to TRBD1 (5 bases). The CDR3 contains 15 residues. V dropped 8 bases and J dropped 4 bases, with 15 bases sitting between them. Germline V gene data show CDR1 as MNHEY and CDR2 as SVGAGI. CDR3 protein: CASLGEEVYNSPLHF. Written as DNA, the CDR3 is TGTGCCAGCTTGGGGGAGGAGGTGTATAATTCACCCCTCCACTTT.

The rearrangement links TRBV2 to TRBJ2-7, with 9 bases lining up with TRBD2. The CDR3 has 14 residues. J was trimmed by 2 bases and V by 7 bases; bases with no gene match: 6. Germline values: CDR1 SNHLY, CDR2 FYNNEI. CDR3 DNA sequence: TGTGCCAGCAAGAAAGCGGGAGGTCCCTACGAGCAGTACTTC. This gives the protein CASKKAGGPYEQYF.

The genes are TRBV5-6 and TRBJ1-2; the D is unclear. This CDR3 region has 16 residues. Germline CDR1 and CDR2: SGHDT and YYEEEE. V was pared by 7 bases and J by 0 bases, with 19 bases between. The DNA of the CDR3 is TGTGCCAGCGTTCTCTTTCGGCTCCTAGCTAACTATGGCTACACCTTC. This codes for CASVLFRLLANYGYTF.

The gene calls are TRBV4-2 and TRBJ1-1, with D possibly being TRBD1 (5 bases). Germline V CDR1 and CDR2: LGHNA, YNFKEQ. This CDR3 contains 16 residues. V was shortened by 0 bases and J by 1 base, with 12 bases between the two germline ends. The CDR3 nucleotides are TGTGCCAGCAGCCAAGAGACAGCGATTAGGAACACTGAAGCTTTCTTT. It encodes CASSQETAIRNTEAFF.

The rearrangement links TRBV9 to TRBJ1-2; D is ambiguous. This CDR3 contains 14 residues. Germline CDR1 is SGDLS and CDR2 is YYNGEE. Trimming took 2 bases from V and 4 from J, leaving 12 bases between them. The CDR3 DNA reads as TGTGCCAGCAGCGTGGCGCAGCAGGCCTATGGCTACACCTTC. The encoded protein is CASSVAQQAYGYTF.

DNA for the CDR3: TGTGCCAGCAGCAACCACAGGGGGCGCCCCACTGAAGCTTTCTTT. It encodes CASSNHRGRPTEAFF. This chain joins TRBV7-3 and TRBJ1-1, with 9 positions matching TRBD1. This CDR3 has 15 residues. Germline CDR1 SGHTA, CDR2 FQGTGA. V dropped 5 bases and J dropped 4; count of bases not matched to a gene: 8.

J is TRBJ1-3 and V is TRBV6-1; no reliable D call. This CDR3 spans 13 amino acids. With 2 bases removed from V and 3 bases from J, the gap between germline ends came to 5 bases. The germline V gene has CDR1 MNHNS and CDR2 SASEGT. The CDR3, as DNA: TGTGCCAGCAGTGAAACAGATGGAAACACCATATATTTT. It yields the protein CASSETDGNTIYF.

This clone was picked up a small number of times. The rearrangement links TRBV9 to TRBJ1-2, with D possibly TRBD1 on 5 matching bases. CDR1 is SGDLS and CDR2 is YYNGEE in the germline V gene. The CDR3 runs to 13 residues. V was cut by 0 bases and J by 9 bases, with 12 bases left in between. In DNA form, the CDR3 reads TGTGCCAGCAGCGTAGGGGTGGACACGAGCTACACCTTC. Translation gives CASSVGVDTSYTF.

The CDR3 protein is CASRTANTEAFF. The CDR3 DNA reads as TGTGCCAGTAGGACAGCTAACACTGAAGCTTTCTTT. V is TRBV19 and J is TRBJ1-1; a weak D match, TRBD1 (5 bases). There are 12 residues in the CDR3. V was pared by 6 bases and J by 2 bases, with 7 bases between. The germline gives CDR1 LNHDA, CDR2 SQIVND (reference sequence).

This clone was picked up one time. The genes are TRBV19 and TRBJ2-7, with D uncertain. Germline V CDR1 and CDR2: LNHDA, SQIVND (reference sequence). The CDR3 has 14 amino acids. With 5 bases removed from V and 1 base from J, the gap between germline ends came to 12 bases. The CDR3 coding sequence is TGTGCCAGTAGTGCCTCGGTACGTTCCTACGAGCAGTACGTC. It encodes CASSASVRSYEQYV.

This chain uses TRBV29-1 with TRBJ1-5; 11 bases match TRBD1. Germline lookup yields CDR1 SQVTM and CDR2 ANQGSEA. The CDR3 consists of 14 residues. The V segment lost 4 bases and the J segment 4 bases; nucleotides outside the gene matches: 3. This CDR3 is CSVGGQGVNQPQHF. For the CDR3, the DNA is TGCAGCGTTGGGGGACAGGGGGTGAATCAGCCCCAGCATTTT. The whole variable domain, remainder taken from reference TRBV29-1 and TRBJ1-5, is SAVISQKPSRDICQRGTSLTIQCQVDSQVTMMFWYRQQPGQSLTLIATANQGSEATYESGFVIDKFPISRPNLTFSTLTVSNMSPEDSSIYLCSVGGQGVNQPQHFGDGTRLSIL.

This clone appeared a single time. The chain uses TRBV27 and TRBJ1-2, with D possibly being TRBD1 (5 bases). Looked up from germline, CDR1 is MNHEY and CDR2 is SMNVEV (reference sequence). The CDR3 contains 14 residues. The V and J ends lost 3 bases and 3 bases respectively, with 11 bases between them. The CDR3 reads CASSLGGWDYGYTF. The CDR3 DNA is TGTGCCAGCAGTTTGGGGGGATGGGACTATGGCTACACCTTC.

V gene TRBV19 combines with J gene TRBJ1-4; possible D gene TRBD1, 5 bases. CDR3 length: 15 residues. Germline values: CDR1 LNHDA, CDR2 SQIVND (reference sequence). The ends were cut back, 1 base at V and 6 bases at J, with 12 bases in the middle. This CDR3 reads CASSIGYRSDEKLFF. In DNA, the CDR3 is TGTGCCAGTAGTATAGGGTACAGGTCGGATGAAAAACTGTTTTTT.

This chain links TRBV5-1 with TRBJ1-1; 12 bases match TRBD1. Germline-derived CDR1 and CDR2 are SGHRS and YFSETQ. Germline trimming cut 7 bases from V and 5 bases from J; bases unmatched to any gene: 6. This CDR3 has 14 residues. The CDR3 DNA follows: TGCGCCAGCGGACCGGGACAGGGGGCGACTGAAGCTTTCTTT. It translates to CASGPGQGATEAFF.

The chain carries TRBV5-8 and TRBJ1-2, with no clear D. The germline V gene encodes CDR1 SGHTS and CDR2 YDEGEE. V was shortened by 4 bases and J by 8 bases, with 12 bases between the two germline ends. CDR3 length equals 12 residues. CDR3 DNA sequence: TGTGCCAGCAGCCGAGATTCTTCGGGCTACACCTTC. Translated: CASSRDSSGYTF.

This rearrangement joins TRBV5-1 to TRBJ2-2, with D unresolved. CDR3 length: 11 amino acids. CDR1 SGHRS and CDR2 YFSETQ come from the germline V gene. The V end was cut by 3 bases, the J end by 5 bases, with 2 bases between. This chain's CDR3 is CASSSTGELFF. The CDR3 DNA follows: TGCGCCAGCAGCTCGACCGGGGAGCTGTTTTTT.

The rearrangement uses TRBV6-5 and TRBJ1-2; D unresolved. The CDR3 spans 13 residues. Germline V gene sequence: CDR1 MNHEY, CDR2 SVGAGI. With 0 bases removed from V and 4 bases from J, the gap between germline ends came to 6 bases. This CDR3 is CASSYSSLYGYTF. CDR3 bases: TGTGCCAGCAGTTACTCGTCCCTCTATGGCTACACCTTC.

The chain uses TRBV19 and TRBJ1-6; possible D gene TRBD1, 6 bases. The germline gives CDR1 LNHDA, CDR2 SQIVND (reference sequence). CDR3 length equals 13 residues. V gave up 7 bases and J gave up 9 bases, with 13 bases separating them. CDR3 residues: CASTGRGGSPLHF. In DNA form, the CDR3 reads TGTGCCAGTACCGGCAGAGGGGGTTCACCCCTCCACTTT.

This clone was counted ten times or more. The chain couples TRBV5-6 to TRBJ2-7; 11 nucleotides agree with TRBD1. The CDR3 is made up of 15 amino acids. The V and J ends lost 4 bases and 6 bases, in that order; junction bases with no gene match: 9. In germline, CDR1 is SGHDT, CDR2 YYEEEE. The CDR3: CASSPGGTGGPEQYF. The CDR3 DNA reads as TGTGCCAGCAGCCCTGGGGGGACAGGGGGTCCCGAGCAGTACTTC.

This chain joins TRBV19 and TRBJ2-7, with 9 positions matching TRBD2. Germline CDR1 reads LNHDA; CDR2 reads SQIVND (reference sequence). The V and J ends lost 5 bases and 2 bases, in that order; junction bases with no gene match: 1. This CDR3 comprises 13 residues. The CDR3 DNA follows: TGTGCCAGTAGTGGCGGGAGGGCCTACGAGCAGTACTTC. Amino acid sequence: CASSGGRAYEQYF.

V usage is TRBV5-1 and J usage is TRBJ2-3; unclear D gene. The length of the CDR3 is 14 residues. Germline V gene data show CDR1 as SGHRS and CDR2 as YFSETQ. Trimming pared 3 bases from V and 2 bases from J, leaving 10 bases between. CDR3 bases: TGCGCCAGCAGCTCCACTACGTTCACAGATACGCAGTATTTT. Translated, it gives CASSSTTFTDTQYF.